The rows below give T cell receptor beta chains drawn from one sample of a study of long-term antiretroviral therapy in people with HIV. The table came from immunoSEQ multiplex PCR; TCRdb's copy has only in-frame clones and leaves some out. The sample lists around 27,000 clones, 70% to 85% occurring once. The material was unsorted PBMCs, obtained 3 years after starting antiretroviral therapy. The receptors here all came from a man aged 40-49 years with HIV. Each CDR3 is given with its conserved first and last residue. D genes are given only for firm matches. Where a row states a size, it is once, few, many or the class of an expanded clone; other rows omit it.

CDR3aa: CASSQHNQPQHF
CDR3nt: TGTGCCAGCAGCCAGCACAATCAGCCCCAGCATTTT
abundance: .
d_gene: .
v_gene: TRBV5-6
j_gene: TRBJ1-5

CDR3aa: CASSPDRGQFF
CDR3nt: TGTGCCAGCAGCCCAGACAGGGGGCAGTTCTTC
abundance: .
d_gene: TRBD1
v_gene: TRBV11-2
j_gene: TRBJ2-1

CDR3aa: CASSATSVYSYEQYF
CDR3nt: TGCGCCAGCAGCGCAACTAGCGTATACTCCTACGAGCAGTACTTC
abundance: .
d_gene: TRBD2
v_gene: TRBV5-1
j_gene: TRBJ2-7

CDR3aa: CASSLLGTDEAFF
CDR3nt: TGTGCCAGCAGTCTTCTCGGGACAGATGAAGCTTTCTTT
abundance: .
d_gene: TRBD1
v_gene: TRBV28
j_gene: TRBJ1-1

CDR3aa: CASSYDGTSYEQYF
CDR3nt: TGTGCCAGCAGTTATGACGGCACCTCCTACGAGCAGTACTTC
abundance: .
d_gene: .
v_gene: TRBV6-6
j_gene: TRBJ2-7

CDR3aa: CASSSQGMAEAFF
CDR3nt: TGTGCCAGCAGTTCACAGGGGATGGCTGAAGCTTTCTTT
abundance: .
d_gene: TRBD1
v_gene: TRBV11-2
j_gene: TRBJ1-1

CDR3aa: CASRIQGPNEQFF
CDR3nt: TGCGCCAGCAGAATTCAGGGGCCCAATGAGCAGTTCTTC
abundance: .
d_gene: .
v_gene: TRBV23-1
j_gene: TRBJ2-1

CDR3aa: CAWGVGWENWGEQFF
CDR3nt: TGTGCCTGGGGGGTGGGGTGGGAGAACTGGGGTGAGCAGTTCTTC
abundance: .
d_gene: .
v_gene: TRBV5-4
j_gene: TRBJ2-1

CDR3aa: CASQGLGTEAFF
CDR3nt: TGTGCCAGCCAGGGTCTGGGCACTGAAGCTTTCTTT
abundance: .
d_gene: .
v_gene: TRBV6-6
j_gene: TRBJ1-1

CDR3aa: CASSSRGREGDRRTYEQYF
CDR3nt: TGTGCCAGCAGCTCCCGTGGGCGGGAGGGAGATCGGAGGACCTACGAGCAGTACTTC
abundance: .
d_gene: TRBD2
v_gene: TRBV7-9
j_gene: TRBJ2-7

CDR3aa: CASSLIPSWAETYNEQFF
CDR3nt: TGTGCCAGCAGCCTGATTCCTAGTTGGGCGGAAACTTACAATGAGCAGTTCTTC
abundance: .
d_gene: .
v_gene: TRBV14
j_gene: TRBJ2-1

CDR3aa: CASSPPGGYGTDTQYF
CDR3nt: TGTGCCAGCTCACCACCAGGGGGTTACGGCACAGATACGCAGTATTTT
abundance: .
d_gene: .
v_gene: TRBV18
j_gene: TRBJ2-3

CDR3aa: CASSREVERSQPQHF
CDR3nt: TGTGCCAGCAGTCGGGAGGTGGAGAGGAGCCAGCCCCAGCATTTT
abundance: once
d_gene: .
v_gene: TRBV2
j_gene: TRBJ1-5

CDR3aa: CASSIGREGTDTQYF
CDR3nt: TGTGCCAGTAGTATTGGGCGGGAGGGCACAGATACGCAGTATTTT
abundance: .
d_gene: TRBD2
v_gene: TRBV19
j_gene: TRBJ2-3

CDR3aa: CASSQVRSRGEKLFF
CDR3nt: TGTGCCAGCAGCCAAGTCCGCTCCCGAGGTGAAAAACTGTTTTTT
abundance: .
d_gene: .
v_gene: TRBV14
j_gene: TRBJ1-4

CDR3aa: CASSLAGGPRDTQYF
CDR3nt: TGTGCCAGCAGCCTAGCGGGAGGGCCACGAGATACGCAGTATTTT
abundance: once
d_gene: TRBD2
v_gene: TRBV5-6
j_gene: TRBJ2-3

CDR3aa: CSAGYNEQFF
CDR3nt: TGCAGTGCAGGGTACAATGAGCAGTTCTTC
abundance: .
d_gene: .
v_gene: TRBV20-1
j_gene: TRBJ2-1

CDR3aa: CASSESDRREAFF
CDR3nt: TGTGCCAGCAGTGAATCCGACAGACGTGAAGCTTTCTTT
abundance: .
d_gene: .
v_gene: TRBV2
j_gene: TRBJ1-1

CDR3aa: CASPASGREETGELFF
CDR3nt: TGTGCCAGCCCGGCTAGCGGGAGGGAAGAAACCGGGGAGCTGTTTTTT
abundance: .
d_gene: TRBD2
v_gene: TRBV7-9
j_gene: TRBJ2-2

CDR3aa: CASSRPAGSTDTQYF
CDR3nt: TGTGCCAGTTCACGGCCAGCGGGTAGCACAGATACGCAGTATTTT
abundance: .
d_gene: .
v_gene: TRBV18
j_gene: TRBJ2-3

CDR3aa: CASSLSGGAGTEAFF
CDR3nt: TGTGCCAGCAGTTTATCCGGGGGCGCGGGCACTGAAGCTTTCTTT
abundance: .
d_gene: .
v_gene: TRBV27
j_gene: TRBJ1-1

CDR3aa: CSGLRGGTTWNTEAFF
CDR3nt: TGCAGCGGGTTACGCGGGGGCACAACATGGAACACTGAAGCTTTCTTT
abundance: .
d_gene: .
v_gene: TRBV29-1
j_gene: TRBJ1-1